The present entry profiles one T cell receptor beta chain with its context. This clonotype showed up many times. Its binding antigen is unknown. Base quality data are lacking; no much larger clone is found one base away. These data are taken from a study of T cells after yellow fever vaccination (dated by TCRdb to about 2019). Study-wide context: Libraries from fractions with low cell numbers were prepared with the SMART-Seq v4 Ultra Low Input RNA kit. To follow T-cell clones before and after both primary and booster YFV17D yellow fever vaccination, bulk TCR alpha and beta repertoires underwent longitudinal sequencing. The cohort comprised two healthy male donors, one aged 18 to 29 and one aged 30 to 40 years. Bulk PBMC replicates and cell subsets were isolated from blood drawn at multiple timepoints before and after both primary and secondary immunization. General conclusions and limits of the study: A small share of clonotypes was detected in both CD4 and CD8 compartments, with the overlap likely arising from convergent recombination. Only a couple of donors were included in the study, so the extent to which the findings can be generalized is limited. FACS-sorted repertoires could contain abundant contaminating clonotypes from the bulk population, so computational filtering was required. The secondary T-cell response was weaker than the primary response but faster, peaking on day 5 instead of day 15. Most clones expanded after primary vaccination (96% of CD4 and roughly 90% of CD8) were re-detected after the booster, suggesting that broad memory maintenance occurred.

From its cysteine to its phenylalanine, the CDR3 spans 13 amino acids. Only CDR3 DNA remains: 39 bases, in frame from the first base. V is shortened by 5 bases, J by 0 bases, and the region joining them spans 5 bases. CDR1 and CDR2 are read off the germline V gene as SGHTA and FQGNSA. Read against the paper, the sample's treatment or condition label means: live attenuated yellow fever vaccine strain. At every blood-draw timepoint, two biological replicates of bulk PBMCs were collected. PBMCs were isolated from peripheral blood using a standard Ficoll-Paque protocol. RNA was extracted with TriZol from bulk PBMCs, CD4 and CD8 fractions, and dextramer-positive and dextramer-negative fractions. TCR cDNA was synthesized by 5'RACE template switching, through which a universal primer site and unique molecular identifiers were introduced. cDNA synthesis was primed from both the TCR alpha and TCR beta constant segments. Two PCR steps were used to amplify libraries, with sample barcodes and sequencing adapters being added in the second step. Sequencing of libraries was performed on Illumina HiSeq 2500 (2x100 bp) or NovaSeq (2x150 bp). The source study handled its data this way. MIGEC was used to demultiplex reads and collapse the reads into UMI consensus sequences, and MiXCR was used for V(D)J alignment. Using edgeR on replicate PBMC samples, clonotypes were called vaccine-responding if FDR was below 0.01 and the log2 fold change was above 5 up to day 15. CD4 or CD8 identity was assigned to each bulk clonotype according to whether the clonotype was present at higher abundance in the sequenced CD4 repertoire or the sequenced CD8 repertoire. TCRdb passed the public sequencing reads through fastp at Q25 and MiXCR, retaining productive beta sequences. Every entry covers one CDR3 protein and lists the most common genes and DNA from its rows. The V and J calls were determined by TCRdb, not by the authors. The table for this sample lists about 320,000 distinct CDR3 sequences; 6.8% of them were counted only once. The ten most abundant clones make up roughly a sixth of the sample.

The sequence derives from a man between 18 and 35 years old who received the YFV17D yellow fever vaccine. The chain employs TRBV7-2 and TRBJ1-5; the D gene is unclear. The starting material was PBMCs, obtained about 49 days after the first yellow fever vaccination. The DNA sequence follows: TGTGCCAGCAGCCCCTCTAGCAATCAGCCCCAGCATTTT. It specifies CASSPSSNQPQHF. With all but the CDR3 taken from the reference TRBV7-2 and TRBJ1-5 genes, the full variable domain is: GAGVSQSPSNKVTEKGKDVELRCDPISGHTALYWYRQSLGQGLEFLIYFQGNSAPDKSGLPSDRFSAERTGGSVSTLTIQRTQQEDSAVYLCASSPSSNQPQHFGDGTRLSIL.